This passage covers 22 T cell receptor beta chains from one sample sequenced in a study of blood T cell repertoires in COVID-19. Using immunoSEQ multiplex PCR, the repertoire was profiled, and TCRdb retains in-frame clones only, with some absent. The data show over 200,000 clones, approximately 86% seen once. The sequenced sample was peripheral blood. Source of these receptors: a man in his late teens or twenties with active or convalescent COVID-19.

The CDR3 bases are TGTGCCAGCAGTTCAAGCGGGAGTTCCTACAATGAGCAGTTCTTC. It codes for CASSSSGSSYNEQFF. V is TRBV3-1 (or the pseudogene TRBV3-2) and J is TRBJ2-1, with TRBD2 identical over 8 bases. CDR3 size: 15 residues. V lost 6 bases and J lost 1; bases outside the gene matches: 5. Germline assignment: CDR1 LGHDT and CDR2 YNNKEL (reference sequence).

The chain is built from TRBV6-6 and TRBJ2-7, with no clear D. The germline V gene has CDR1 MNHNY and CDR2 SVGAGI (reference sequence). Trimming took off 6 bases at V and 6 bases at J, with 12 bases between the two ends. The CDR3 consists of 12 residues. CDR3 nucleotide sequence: TGTGCCAGCAGGCTTCCGACGGGCGAGCAGTACTTC. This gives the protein CASRLPTGEQYF.

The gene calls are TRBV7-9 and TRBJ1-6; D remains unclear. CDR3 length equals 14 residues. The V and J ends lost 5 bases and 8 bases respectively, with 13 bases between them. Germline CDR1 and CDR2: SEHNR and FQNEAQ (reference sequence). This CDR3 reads CASSPGISDSPLHF. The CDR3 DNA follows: TGTGCCAGCAGCCCTGGCATTAGCGATTCACCCCTCCACTTT.

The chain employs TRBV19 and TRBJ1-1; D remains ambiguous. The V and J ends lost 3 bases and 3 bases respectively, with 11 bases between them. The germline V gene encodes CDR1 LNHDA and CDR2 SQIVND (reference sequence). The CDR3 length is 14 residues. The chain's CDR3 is CASSIYGSDTEAFF. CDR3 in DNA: TGTGCCAGTAGTATTTACGGGAGCGACACTGAAGCTTTCTTT.

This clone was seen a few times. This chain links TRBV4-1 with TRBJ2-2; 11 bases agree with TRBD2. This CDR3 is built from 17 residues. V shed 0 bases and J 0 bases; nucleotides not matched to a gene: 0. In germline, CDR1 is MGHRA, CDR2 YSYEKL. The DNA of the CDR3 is TGCGCCAGCAGCCAAGAACTAGCGGGGGCGAACACCGGGGAGCTGTTTTTT. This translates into CASSQELAGANTGELFF.

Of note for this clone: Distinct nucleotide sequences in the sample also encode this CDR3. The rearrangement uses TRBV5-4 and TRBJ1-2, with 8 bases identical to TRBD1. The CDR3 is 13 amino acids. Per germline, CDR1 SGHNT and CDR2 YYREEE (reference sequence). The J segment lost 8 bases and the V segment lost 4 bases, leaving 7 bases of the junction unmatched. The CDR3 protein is CASSPDRALGYTF. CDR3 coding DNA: TGTGCCAGCAGCCCGGACAGGGCTCTGGGCTACACCTTC. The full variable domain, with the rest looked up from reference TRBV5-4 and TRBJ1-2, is ETGVTQSPTHLIKTRGQQVTLRCSSQSGHNTVSWYQQALGQGPQFIFQYYREEENGRGNFPPRFSGLQFPNYSSELNVNALELDDSALYLCASSPDRALGYTFGSGTRLTVV.

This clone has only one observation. CDR3 nucleotides: TGTGCCAGCACCCCAACAGGGGAGGAAGATACGCAGTATTTT. Its protein is CASTPTGEEDTQYF. The chain has TRBV27 and TRBJ2-3, with D tentatively TRBD1 (7 bases). V shed 7 bases and J shed 5 bases, with 16 bases lying between them. The CDR3 spans 14 residues. Germline V lookup: CDR1 MNHEY, CDR2 SMNVEV (reference sequence).

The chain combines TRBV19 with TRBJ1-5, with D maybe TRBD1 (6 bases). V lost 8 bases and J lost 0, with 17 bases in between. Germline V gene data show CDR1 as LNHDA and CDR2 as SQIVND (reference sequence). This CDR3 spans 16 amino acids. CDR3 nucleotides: TGTGCCAGTCATAGAGGGACACCTAATAGCAATCAGCCCCAGCATTTT. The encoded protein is CASHRGTPNSNQPQHF.

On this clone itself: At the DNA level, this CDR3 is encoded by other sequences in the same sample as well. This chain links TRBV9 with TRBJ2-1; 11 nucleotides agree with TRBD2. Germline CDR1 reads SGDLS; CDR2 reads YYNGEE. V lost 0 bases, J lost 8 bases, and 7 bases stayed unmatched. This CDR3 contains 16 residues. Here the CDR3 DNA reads TGTGCCAGCAGCGTAGAACTAGCGGGAGATCCCCATGAGCAGTTCTTC. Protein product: CASSVELAGDPHEQFF.

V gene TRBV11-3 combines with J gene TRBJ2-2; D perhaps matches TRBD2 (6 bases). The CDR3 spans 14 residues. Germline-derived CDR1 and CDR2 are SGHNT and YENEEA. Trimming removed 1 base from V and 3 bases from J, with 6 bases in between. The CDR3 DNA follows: TGTGCCAGCAGCTTAGGGGGGGACACCGGGGAGCTGTTTTTT. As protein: CASSLGGDTGELFF.

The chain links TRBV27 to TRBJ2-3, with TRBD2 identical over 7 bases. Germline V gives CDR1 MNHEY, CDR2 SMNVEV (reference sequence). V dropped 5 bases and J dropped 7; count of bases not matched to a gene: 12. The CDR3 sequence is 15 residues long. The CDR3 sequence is CASSPYGGRTNTQYF. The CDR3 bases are TGTGCCAGCAGTCCTTATGGCGGGAGAACAAATACGCAGTATTTT.

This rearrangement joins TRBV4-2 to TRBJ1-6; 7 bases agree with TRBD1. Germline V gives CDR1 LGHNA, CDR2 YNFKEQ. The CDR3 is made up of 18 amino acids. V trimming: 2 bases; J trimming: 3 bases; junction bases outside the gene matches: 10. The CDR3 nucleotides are TGTGCCAGCAGCCAAAGGGGGGCCGGGACAGACTATAATTCACCCCTCCACTTT. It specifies CASSQRGAGTDYNSPLHF.

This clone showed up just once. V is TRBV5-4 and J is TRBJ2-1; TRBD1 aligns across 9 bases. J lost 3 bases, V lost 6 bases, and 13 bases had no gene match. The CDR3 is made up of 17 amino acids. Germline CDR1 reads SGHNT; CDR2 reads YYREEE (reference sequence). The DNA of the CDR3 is TGTGCCAGCAACGTACCCGGGACAGGGCGTAACTACAATGAGCAGTTCTTC. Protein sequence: CASNVPGTGRNYNEQFF. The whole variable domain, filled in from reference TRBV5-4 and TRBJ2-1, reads ETGVTQSPTHLIKTRGQQVTLRCSSQSGHNTVSWYQQALGQGPQFIFQYYREEENGRGNFPPRFSGLQFPNYSSELNVNALELDDSALYLCASNVPGTGRNYNEQFFGPGTRLTVL.

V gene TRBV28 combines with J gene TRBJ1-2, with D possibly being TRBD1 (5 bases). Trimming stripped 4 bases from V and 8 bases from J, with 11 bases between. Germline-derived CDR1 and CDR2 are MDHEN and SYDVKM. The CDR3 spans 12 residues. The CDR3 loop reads CASSSHRLGYTF. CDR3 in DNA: TGTGCCAGCAGTTCCCACAGGCTCGGCTACACCTTC.

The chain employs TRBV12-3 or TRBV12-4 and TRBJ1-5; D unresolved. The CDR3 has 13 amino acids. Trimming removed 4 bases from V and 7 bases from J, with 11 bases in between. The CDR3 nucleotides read TGTGCCAGCAGTTGGAGGGTGGGGCAGCCCCAGCATTTT. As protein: CASSWRVGQPQHF.

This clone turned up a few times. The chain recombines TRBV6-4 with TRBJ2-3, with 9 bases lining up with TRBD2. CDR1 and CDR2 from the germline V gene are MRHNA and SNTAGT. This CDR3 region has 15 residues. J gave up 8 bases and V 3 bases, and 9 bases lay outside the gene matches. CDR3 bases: TGTGCCAGCAGTGAGCTAGCGGGGAAGTCGGGTACGCAGTATTTT. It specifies CASSELAGKSGTQYF.

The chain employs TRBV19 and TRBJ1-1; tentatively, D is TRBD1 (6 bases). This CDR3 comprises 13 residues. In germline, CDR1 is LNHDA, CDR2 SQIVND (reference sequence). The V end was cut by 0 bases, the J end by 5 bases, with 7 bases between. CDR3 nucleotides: TGTGCCAGTAGTATAGAACAGGGAACTGAAGCTTTCTTT. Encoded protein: CASSIEQGTEAFF.

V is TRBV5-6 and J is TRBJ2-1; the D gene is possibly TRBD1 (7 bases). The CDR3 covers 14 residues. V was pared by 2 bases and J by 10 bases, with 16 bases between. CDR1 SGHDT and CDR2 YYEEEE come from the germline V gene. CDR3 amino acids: CASSFLTGRGEQFF. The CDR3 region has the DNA TGTGCCAGCAGCTTTCTGACAGGGCGGGGCGAGCAGTTCTTC.

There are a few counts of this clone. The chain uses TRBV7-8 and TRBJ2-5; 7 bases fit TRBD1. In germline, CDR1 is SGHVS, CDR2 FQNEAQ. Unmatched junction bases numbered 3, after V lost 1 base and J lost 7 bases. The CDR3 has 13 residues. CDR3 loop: CASSLDRGATQYF. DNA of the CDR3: TGTGCCAGCAGCTTAGACAGGGGTGCGACCCAGTACTTC.

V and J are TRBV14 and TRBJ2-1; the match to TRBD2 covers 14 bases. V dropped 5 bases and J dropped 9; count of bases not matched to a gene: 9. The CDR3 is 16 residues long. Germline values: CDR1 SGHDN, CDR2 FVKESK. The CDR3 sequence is CASSTRLAGGSLEQFF. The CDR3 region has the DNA TGTGCCAGCAGCACCCGACTAGCGGGAGGGTCGCTTGAGCAGTTCTTC.

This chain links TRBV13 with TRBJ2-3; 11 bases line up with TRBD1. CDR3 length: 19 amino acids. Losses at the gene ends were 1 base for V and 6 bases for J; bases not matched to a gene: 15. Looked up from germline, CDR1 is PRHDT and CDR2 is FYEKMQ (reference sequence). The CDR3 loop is CASSLVSLLGQGDSDTQYF. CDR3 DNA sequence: TGTGCCAGCAGCTTAGTTTCTCTCCTGGGACAGGGGGACTCGGATACGCAGTATTTT.

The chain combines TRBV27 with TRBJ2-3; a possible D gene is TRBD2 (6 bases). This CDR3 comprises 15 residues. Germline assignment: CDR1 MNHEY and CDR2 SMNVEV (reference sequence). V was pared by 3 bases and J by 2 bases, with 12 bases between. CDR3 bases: TGTGCCAGCAGTTTCCAGCGGGCCCACACAGATACGCAGTATTTT. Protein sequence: CASSFQRAHTDTQYF.